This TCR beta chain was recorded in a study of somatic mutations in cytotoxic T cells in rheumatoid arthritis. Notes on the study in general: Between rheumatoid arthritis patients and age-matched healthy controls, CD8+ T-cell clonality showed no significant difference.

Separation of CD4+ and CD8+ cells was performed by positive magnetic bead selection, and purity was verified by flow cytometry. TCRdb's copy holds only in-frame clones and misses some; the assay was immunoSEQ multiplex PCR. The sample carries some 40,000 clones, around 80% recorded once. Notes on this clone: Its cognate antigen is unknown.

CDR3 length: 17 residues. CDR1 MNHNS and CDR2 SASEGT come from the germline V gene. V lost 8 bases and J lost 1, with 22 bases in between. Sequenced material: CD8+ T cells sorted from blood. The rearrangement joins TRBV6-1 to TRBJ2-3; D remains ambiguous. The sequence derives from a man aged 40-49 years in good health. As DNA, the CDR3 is TGTGCCAGCCGTGGACGTAGCTTAGACATGGGCACAGATACGCAGTATTTT. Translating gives CASRGRSLDMGTDTQYF.